One and the same sample provided the 2 T cell receptor beta chains below, sequenced in a study of somatic mutations in cytotoxic T cells in rheumatoid arthritis. Only in-frame clones appear in the TCRdb table, and some are missing; sequencing was by immunoSEQ multiplex PCR. The sample carries about 17,000 clones, approximately 80% recorded once. Specimen: CD8+ T cells sorted from blood. The receptors were gathered from an adult with rheumatoid arthritis.

The rearrangement uses TRBV27 and TRBJ2-3; TRBD2 matches at 12 bases. V trimming: 5 bases; J trimming: 1 base; junction bases outside the gene matches: 7. This CDR3 comprises 17 residues. In germline, CDR1 is MNHEY, CDR2 SMNVEV (reference sequence). For the CDR3, the DNA is TGTGCCAGCAGTAGTCTAGCGGGAGGGCACCGCACAGATACGCAGTATTTT. It codes for CASSSLAGGHRTDTQYF.

In this sample, this clone turned up once. The chain combines TRBV30 with TRBJ1-5; TRBD1 might be the D (5 bases). Germline V gene lookup returns CDR1 GTSNPN and CDR2 SVGIG (reference sequence). V lost 2 bases and J lost 4, with 15 bases in between. The CDR3 is 15 amino acids. The CDR3 DNA reads TGTGCCTGGAGTATTGTAGGTGGGGGGAATCAGCCCCAGCATTTT. Translated, it gives CAWSIVGGGNQPQHF.